This note documents a single T cell receptor beta chain sequence. The source of the sample is a study of cytomegalovirus exposure and HLA in healthy donors. There are 14 residues in the CDR3. With 1 base removed from V and 1 base from J, the gap between germline ends came to 5 bases. Looked up from germline, CDR1 is SGHTS and CDR2 is YDEGEE. PCR primers comprised 60 Vbeta and 13 Jbeta primers. Source study methods: Later analysis identified tens of millions of unique TCR beta chains, about 12 million shared. TCRdb's copy holds only in-frame clones and misses some; the assay was immunoSEQ multiplex PCR. The V and J calls and the clone size are those of that table, but D and trimming were determined from the DNA. The sample holds over 150,000 clones, about 70% seen once.

Sequencing input: PBMCs. The chain has TRBV5-8 and TRBJ1-4; D is ambiguous. The receptor comes from a woman in her forties in good health and CMV-seropositive. In DNA form, the CDR3 reads TGTGCCAGCAGCTTGCACGGAACTAATGAAAAACTGTTTTTT. This encodes CASSLHGTNEKLFF.